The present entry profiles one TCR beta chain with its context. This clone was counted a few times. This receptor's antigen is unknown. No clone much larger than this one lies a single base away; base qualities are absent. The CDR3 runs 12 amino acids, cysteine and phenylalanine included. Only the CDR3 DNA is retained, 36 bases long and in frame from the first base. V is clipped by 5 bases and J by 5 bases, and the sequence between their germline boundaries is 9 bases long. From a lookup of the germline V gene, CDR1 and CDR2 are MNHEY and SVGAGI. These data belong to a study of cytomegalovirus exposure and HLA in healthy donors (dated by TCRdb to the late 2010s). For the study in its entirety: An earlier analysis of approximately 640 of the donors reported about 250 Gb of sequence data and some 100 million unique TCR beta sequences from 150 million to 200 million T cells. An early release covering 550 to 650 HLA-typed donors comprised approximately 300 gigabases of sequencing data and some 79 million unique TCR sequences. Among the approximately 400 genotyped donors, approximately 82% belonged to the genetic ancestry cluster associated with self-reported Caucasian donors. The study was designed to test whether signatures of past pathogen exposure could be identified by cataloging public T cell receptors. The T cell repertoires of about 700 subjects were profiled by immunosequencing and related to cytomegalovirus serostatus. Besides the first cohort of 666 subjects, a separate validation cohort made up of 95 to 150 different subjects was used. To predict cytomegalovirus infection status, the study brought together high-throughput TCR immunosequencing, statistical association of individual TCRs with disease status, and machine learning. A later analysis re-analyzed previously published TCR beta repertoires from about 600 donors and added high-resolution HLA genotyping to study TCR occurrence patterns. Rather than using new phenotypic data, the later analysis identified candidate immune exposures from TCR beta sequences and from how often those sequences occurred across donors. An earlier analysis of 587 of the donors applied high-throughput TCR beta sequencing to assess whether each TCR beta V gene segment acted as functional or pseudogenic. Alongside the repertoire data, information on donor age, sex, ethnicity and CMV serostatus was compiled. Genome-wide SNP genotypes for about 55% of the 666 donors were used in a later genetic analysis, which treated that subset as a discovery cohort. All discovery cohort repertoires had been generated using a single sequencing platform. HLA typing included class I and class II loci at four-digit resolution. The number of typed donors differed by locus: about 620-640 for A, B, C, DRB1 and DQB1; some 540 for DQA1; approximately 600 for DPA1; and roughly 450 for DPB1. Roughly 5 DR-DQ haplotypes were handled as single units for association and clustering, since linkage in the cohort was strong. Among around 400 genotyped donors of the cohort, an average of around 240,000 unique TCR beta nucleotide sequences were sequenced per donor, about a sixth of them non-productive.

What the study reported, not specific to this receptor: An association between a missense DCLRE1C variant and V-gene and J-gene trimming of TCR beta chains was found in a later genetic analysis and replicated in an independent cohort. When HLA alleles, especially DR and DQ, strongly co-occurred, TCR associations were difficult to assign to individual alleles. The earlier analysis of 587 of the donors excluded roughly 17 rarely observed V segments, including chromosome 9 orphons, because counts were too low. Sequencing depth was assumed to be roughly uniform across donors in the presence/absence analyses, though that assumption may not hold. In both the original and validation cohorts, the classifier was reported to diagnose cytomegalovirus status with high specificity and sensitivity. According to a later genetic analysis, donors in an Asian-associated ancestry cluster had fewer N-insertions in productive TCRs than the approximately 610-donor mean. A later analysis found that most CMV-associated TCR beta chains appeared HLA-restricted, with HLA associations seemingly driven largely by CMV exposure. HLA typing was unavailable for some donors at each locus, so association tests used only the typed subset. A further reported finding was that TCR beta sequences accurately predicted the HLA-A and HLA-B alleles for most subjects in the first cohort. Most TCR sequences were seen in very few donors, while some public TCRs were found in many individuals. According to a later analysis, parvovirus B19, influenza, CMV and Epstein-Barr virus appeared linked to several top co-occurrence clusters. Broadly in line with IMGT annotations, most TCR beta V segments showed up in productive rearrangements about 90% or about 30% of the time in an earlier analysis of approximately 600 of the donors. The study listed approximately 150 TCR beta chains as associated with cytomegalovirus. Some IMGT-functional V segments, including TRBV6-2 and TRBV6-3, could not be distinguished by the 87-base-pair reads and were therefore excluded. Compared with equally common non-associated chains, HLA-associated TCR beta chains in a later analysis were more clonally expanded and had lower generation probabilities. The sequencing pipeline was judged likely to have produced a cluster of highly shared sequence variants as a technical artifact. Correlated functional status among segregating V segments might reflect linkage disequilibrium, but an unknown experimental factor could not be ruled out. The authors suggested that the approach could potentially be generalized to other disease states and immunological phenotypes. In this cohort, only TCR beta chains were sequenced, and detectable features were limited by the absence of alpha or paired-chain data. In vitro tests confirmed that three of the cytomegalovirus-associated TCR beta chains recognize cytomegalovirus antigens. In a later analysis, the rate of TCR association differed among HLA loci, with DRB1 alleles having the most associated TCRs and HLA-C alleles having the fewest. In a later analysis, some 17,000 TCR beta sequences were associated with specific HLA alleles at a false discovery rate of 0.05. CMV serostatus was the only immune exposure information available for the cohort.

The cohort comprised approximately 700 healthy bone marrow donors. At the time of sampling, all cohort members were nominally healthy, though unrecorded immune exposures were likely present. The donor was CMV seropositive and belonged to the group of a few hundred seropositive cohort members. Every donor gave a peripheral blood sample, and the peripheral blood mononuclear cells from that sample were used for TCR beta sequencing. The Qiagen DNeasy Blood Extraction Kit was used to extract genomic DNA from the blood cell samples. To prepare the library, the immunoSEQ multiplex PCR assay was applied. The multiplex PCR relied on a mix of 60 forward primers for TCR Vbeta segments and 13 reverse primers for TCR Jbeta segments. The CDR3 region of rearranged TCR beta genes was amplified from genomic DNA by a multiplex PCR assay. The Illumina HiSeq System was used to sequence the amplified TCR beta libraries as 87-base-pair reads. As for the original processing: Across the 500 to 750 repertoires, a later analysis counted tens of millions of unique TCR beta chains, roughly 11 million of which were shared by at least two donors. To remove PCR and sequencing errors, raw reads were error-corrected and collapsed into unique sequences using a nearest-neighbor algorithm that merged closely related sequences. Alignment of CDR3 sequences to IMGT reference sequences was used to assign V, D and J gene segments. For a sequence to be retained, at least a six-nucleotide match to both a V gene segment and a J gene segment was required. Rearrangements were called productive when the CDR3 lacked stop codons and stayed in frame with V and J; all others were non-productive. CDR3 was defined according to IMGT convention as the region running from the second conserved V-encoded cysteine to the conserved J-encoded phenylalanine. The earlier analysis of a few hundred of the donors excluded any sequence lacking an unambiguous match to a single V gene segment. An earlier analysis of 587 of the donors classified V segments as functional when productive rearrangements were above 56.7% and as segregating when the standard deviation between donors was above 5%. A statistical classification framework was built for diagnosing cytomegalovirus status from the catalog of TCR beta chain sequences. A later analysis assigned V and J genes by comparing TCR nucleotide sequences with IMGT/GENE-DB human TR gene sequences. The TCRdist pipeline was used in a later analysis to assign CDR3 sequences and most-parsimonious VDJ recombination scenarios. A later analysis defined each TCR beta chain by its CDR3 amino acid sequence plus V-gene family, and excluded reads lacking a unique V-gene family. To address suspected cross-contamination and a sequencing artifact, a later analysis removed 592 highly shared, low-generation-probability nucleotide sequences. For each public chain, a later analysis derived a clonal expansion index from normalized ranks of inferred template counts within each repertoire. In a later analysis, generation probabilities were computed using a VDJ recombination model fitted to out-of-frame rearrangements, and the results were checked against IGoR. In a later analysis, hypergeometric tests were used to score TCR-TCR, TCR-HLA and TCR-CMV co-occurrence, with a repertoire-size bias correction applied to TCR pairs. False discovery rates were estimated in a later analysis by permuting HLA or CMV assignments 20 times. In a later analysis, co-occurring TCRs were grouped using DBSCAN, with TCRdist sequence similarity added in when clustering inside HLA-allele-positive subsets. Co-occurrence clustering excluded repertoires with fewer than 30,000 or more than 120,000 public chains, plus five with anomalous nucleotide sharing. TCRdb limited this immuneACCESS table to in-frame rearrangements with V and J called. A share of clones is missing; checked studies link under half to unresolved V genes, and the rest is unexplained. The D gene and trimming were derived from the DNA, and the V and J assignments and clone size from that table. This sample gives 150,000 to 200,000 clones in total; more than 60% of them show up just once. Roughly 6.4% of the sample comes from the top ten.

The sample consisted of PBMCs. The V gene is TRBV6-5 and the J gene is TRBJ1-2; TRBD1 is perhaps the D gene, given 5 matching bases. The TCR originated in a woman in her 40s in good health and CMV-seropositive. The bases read TGTGCCAGCAGTCGAGACAGTTATGGCTACACCTTC. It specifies CASSRDSYGYTF.